Listed here are 27 T cell receptor beta chains from one sample, sequenced in a study of shared clonotypes between healthy human individuals. Libraries were prepared by immunoSEQ multiplex PCR; TCRdb keeps only in-frame clonotypes and omits some of them. The sample gives some 95,000 clones, 60% to 75% of which show up once; roughly 50% is in the top ten. The sequenced sample was memory CD8+ T cells sorted from blood. Subset denoted: CD45RO+ cells pooled with CCR7-negative TemRA cells. The receptors shown here come from a man aged 25 to 40 in good health.

The chain carries TRBV5-1 and TRBJ1-3; TRBD1 is a possible D gene (6 bases). The germline CDR1 and CDR2 sequences are SGHRS and YFSETQ. V was clipped by 0 bases and J by 3 bases, with 13 bases between them. CDR3 length: 16 residues. The CDR3 DNA follows: TGCGCCAGCAGCTTGGGTGGGACACTCTTTGGAAACACCATATATTTT. As protein: CASSLGGTLFGNTIYF.

This clone has at least ten counts. The chain carries TRBV4-2 and TRBJ2-7, with 9 bases fitting TRBD2. The germline V gene has CDR1 LGHNA and CDR2 YNFKEQ. The CDR3 extends over 16 amino acids. V lost 3 bases and J lost 1; bases outside the gene matches: 7. CDR3 sequence: CASSQDSGSPSYEQYF. The CDR3 nucleotides read TGTGCCAGCAGCCAGGATAGCGGGAGCCCTTCCTACGAGCAGTACTTC.

This clone has ten or more counts. V gene TRBV9 combines with J gene TRBJ2-3; the match to TRBD2 covers 8 bases. Looked up from germline, CDR1 is SGDLS and CDR2 is YYNGEE. The J segment lost 4 bases and the V segment lost 4 bases, leaving 8 bases of the junction unmatched. The CDR3 length is 15 residues. The CDR3 nucleotides read TGTGCCAGCAGCCATTACGGACTAGCATCAGATACGCAGTATTTT. Encoded protein: CASSHYGLASDTQYF.

The J gene is TRBJ1-1, the V gene TRBV7-9, with unresolved D. Between the trimmed V and J ends, which lost 6 bases and 6 bases, there was a span of 11 bases. CDR1 is SEHNR, CDR2 FQNEAQ, per germline (reference sequence). The CDR3 contains 12 residues. Here the CDR3 reads CASSPTQSEAFF. The DNA of the CDR3 is TGTGCCAGCAGTCCGACTCAGTCTGAAGCTTTCTTT. The entire variable domain, with the rest obtained from reference TRBV7-9 and TRBJ1-1, is as follows: DTGVSQNPRHKITKRGQNVTFRCDPISEHNRLYWYRQTLGQGPEFLTYFQNEAQLEKSRLLSDRFSAERPKGSFSTLEIQRTEQGDSAMYLCASSPTQSEAFFGQGTRLTVV.

CDR3 loop: CASSFFLSGDGYTF. The CDR3 DNA sequence: TGTGCCAGCAGTTTTTTCCTATCTGGGGACGGCTACACCTTC. The rearrangement links TRBV28 to TRBJ1-2, with a tentative D call TRBD1 (5 bases). V dropped 3 bases and J dropped 8 bases, with 16 bases sitting between them. CDR1 is MDHEN and CDR2 is SYDVKM in the germline V gene. The CDR3 runs 14 residues.

The chain couples TRBV7-8 to TRBJ2-7; D gene uncertain. Germline V CDR1 and CDR2: SGHVS, FQNEAQ. The ends were cut back, 5 bases at V and 7 bases at J, with 18 bases in the middle. CDR3 length equals 14 residues. The CDR3 reads CASSDRDGIREQYF. As DNA, the CDR3 is TGTGCCAGCAGCGATAGGGATGGGATAAGGGAGCAGTACTTC.

DNA of the CDR3: TGTGCCAGCAGCTTAGGAGGGGATACCCCCTACGAGCAGTACTTC. This gives the protein CASSLGGDTPYEQYF. This chain joins TRBV13 and TRBJ2-5; possibly TRBD1 for D (5 bases). TRBJ2-7 matches the DNA end more closely, so the J call is doubtful. CDR3 length equals 15 residues. Germline assignment: CDR1 PRHDT and CDR2 FYEKMQ (reference sequence).

This sequence joins TRBV27 and TRBJ2-3; D is possibly TRBD1 or TRBD2 (5 bases each). Germline CDR1 MNHEY, CDR2 SMNVEV (reference sequence). This CDR3 contains 20 residues. V was clipped by 3 bases and J by 5 bases, with 30 bases between them. CDR3 coding DNA: TGTGCCAGCAGTTTTTTGGGACCCCTGGGTGGTGGTCCGAAAAAAGATACGCAGTATTTT. Amino acids: CASSFLGPLGGGPKKDTQYF.

The chain employs TRBV11-2 and TRBJ2-3; a possible D gene is TRBD1 (6 bases). The V and J ends lost 1 base and 4 bases respectively, with 9 bases between them. The CDR3 consists of 14 residues. Germline CDR1 SGHAT, CDR2 FQNNGV. Written as DNA, the CDR3 is TGTGCCAGCAGCTTAGGAGAGGGGGCAGATACGCAGTATTTT. It is translated as CASSLGEGADTQYF.

This clone was seen more than once but under ten times. The V gene is TRBV29-1, the J gene TRBJ2-1, with D possibly being TRBD1 or TRBD2 (6 bases each). CDR3 length: 17 residues. Trimming stripped 2 bases from V and 0 bases from J, with 17 bases between. Germline lookup yields CDR1 SQVTM and CDR2 ANQGSEA. CDR3 sequence reads: CSVELASPRGSYNEQFF. The DNA of the CDR3 is TGCAGCGTTGAACTAGCGTCACCCAGGGGCTCCTACAATGAGCAGTTCTTC.

This clone has just a few counts. This may arise from a read error, as a much more abundant clone is one base away. The genes are TRBV6-1 and TRBJ2-5, with 14 bases aligning to TRBD2. Losses at the gene ends were 4 bases for V and 4 bases for J; bases not matched to a gene: 2. The CDR3 is made up of 15 amino acids. The V gene's germline CDR1 is MNHNS and CDR2 SASEGT. CDR3 amino acids: CASSGLAGGPETQYF. DNA of the CDR3: TGTGCCAGCAGTGGACTAGCGGGAGGGCCAGAGACCCAGTACTTC.

The gene calls are TRBV27 and TRBJ1-4; tentatively, D is TRBD1 (6 bases). Per the germline V gene, CDR1 is MNHEY and CDR2 is SMNVEV (reference sequence). The CDR3 covers 17 residues. V was cut by 5 bases and J by 5 bases, with 21 bases left in between. The CDR3 DNA follows: TGTGCCAGCAGTCCGGACAGTTCACCCTACATGAATGAAAAACTGTTTTTT. It encodes CASSPDSSPYMNEKLFF.

This clone turned up a few times. The chain joins TRBV15 to TRBJ2-7, with D perhaps matching TRBD1 or TRBD2 (5 bases each). This CDR3 has 13 amino acids. The V end lost 0 bases, the J end lost 6 bases, and 9 bases lay between the germline ends. Germline V CDR1 and CDR2: LNHNV, YYDKDF (reference sequence). CDR3 region: CATSRDKGSEQYF. The CDR3 coding sequence is TGTGCCACCAGCAGAGATAAGGGGAGCGAGCAGTACTTC.

The V gene is TRBV7-8, the J gene TRBJ2-7, with D uncertain. Germline CDR1 SGHVS, CDR2 FQNEAQ. The CDR3 has 14 residues. V was clipped by 1 base and J by 2 bases, with 9 bases between them. The CDR3 protein is CASSLGGRAYEQYF. In DNA form, the CDR3 reads TGTGCCAGCAGCTTAGGGGGTCGAGCCTACGAGCAGTACTTC.

This sequence joins TRBV4-3 and TRBJ2-5; D ambiguous. Trimming shortened V by 3 bases and J by 0 bases, and 5 bases separated the two germline ends. Germline V lookup: CDR1 LGHNA, CDR2 YSLEER. This CDR3 is built from 13 residues. CDR3 DNA: TGCGCCAGCAGCCAGGGGTACCAAGAGACCCAGTACTTC. It codes for CASSQGYQETQYF.

This chain joins TRBV10-3 and TRBJ2-7, with D possibly TRBD2 on 5 matching bases. From germline, CDR1 is ENHRY and CDR2 SYGVKD. The CDR3 consists of 12 residues. V lost 6 bases, J lost 2 bases, and 8 bases lay in between. Here the CDR3 reads CAIRGSTYEQYF. CDR3 bases: TGTGCCATCAGGGGGAGTACCTACGAGCAGTACTTC.

The chain links TRBV5-6 to TRBJ2-1; 10 positions agree with TRBD2. Unmatched junction bases numbered 3, after V lost 3 bases and J lost 0 bases. CDR3 length equals 16 residues. Germline V gives CDR1 SGHDT, CDR2 YYEEEE. CDR3 loop: CASSSGLASSYNEQFF. In DNA form, the CDR3 reads TGTGCCAGCAGCTCGGGACTAGCGAGCTCCTACAATGAGCAGTTCTTC.

CDR3: CASRGERAYEKLFF. CDR3 bases: TGTGCCAGCAGGGGGGAAAGGGCTTATGAAAAACTGTTTTTT. This sequence joins TRBV7-9 and TRBJ1-4; perhaps TRBD1 as D (5 bases). The CDR3 contains 14 residues. Germline CDR1 is SEHNR and CDR2 is FQNEAQ (reference sequence). V lost 6 bases to trimming and J lost 6 bases, with 14 bases between them.

This chain connects TRBV7-9 to TRBJ2-3; maybe TRBD1 (5 bases). Germline loops: CDR1 SEHNR, CDR2 FQNEAQ (reference sequence). Trimming left V 0 bases short and J 4 bases short, with 11 bases between. The CDR3 is made up of 15 amino acids. This CDR3 is CASSLAQGAADTQYF. CDR3 bases: TGTGCCAGCAGCTTAGCTCAGGGCGCGGCAGATACGCAGTATTTT.

This clone was detected many times. The chain links TRBV7-2 to TRBJ2-1; no clear D. The CDR3 has 15 amino acids. The V gene's germline CDR1 is SGHTA and CDR2 FQGNSA. Trimming pared 2 bases from V and 5 bases from J, leaving 13 bases between. Here the CDR3 DNA reads TGTGCCAGCAGCTTATGGTTAGCTAGAAACAATGAGCAGTTCTTC. This codes for CASSLWLARNNEQFF.

The V and J genes are TRBV7-8 and TRBJ2-7; TRBD2 matches at 13 bases. V was clipped by 5 bases and J by 4 bases; unmatched bases: 8. The CDR3 loop spans 16 amino acids. The germline CDR1 and CDR2 sequences are SGHVS and FQNEAQ. The CDR3 DNA follows: TGTGCCAGCAGCCAGTGGACTAGCGGGAGTATGTACGAGCAGTACTTC. Translated: CASSQWTSGSMYEQYF.

There are a few counts of this clone. The chain combines TRBV28 with TRBJ2-7; 11 bases are a match to TRBD2. This CDR3 contains 15 residues. Trimming took 7 bases from V and 0 from J; bases not matched to a gene: 5. CDR1 is MDHEN and CDR2 is SYDVKM in the germline V gene. In DNA, the CDR3 is TGTGCCAGCAATATTAGCGGGAGGGGCTCCTACGAGCAGTACTTC. Encoded protein: CASNISGRGSYEQYF. Variable domain in full (rest from reference TRBV28 and TRBJ2-7): DVKVTQSSRYLVKRTGEKVFLECVQDMDHENMFWYRQDPGLGLRLIYFSYDVKMKEKGDIPEGYSVSREKKERFSLILESASTNQTSMYLCASNISGRGSYEQYFGPGTRLTVT.

J is TRBJ2-1 and V is TRBV10-3, with D uncertain. CDR1 is ENHRY and CDR2 is SYGVKD in the germline V gene. The CDR3 consists of 15 residues. The V end was cut by 2 bases, the J end by 0 bases, with 8 bases between. The CDR3 coding sequence is TGTGCCATCAGTGAGGACCGCATCTCCTACAATGAGCAGTTCTTC. Its protein product is CAISEDRISYNEQFF.

The V call is TRBV10-3, the J call TRBJ2-2; tentatively, D is TRBD1 or TRBD2 (5 bases each). V was trimmed by 7 bases and J by 1 base, leaving 13 bases between them. CDR3 length: 15 residues. CDR1 ENHRY and CDR2 SYGVKD come from the germline V gene. The CDR3 nucleotides read TGTGCCATCAAATCGGGACGGGGGAACACCGGGGAGCTGTTTTTT. It yields the protein CAIKSGRGNTGELFF.

The rearrangement joins TRBV28 to TRBJ1-2, with D perhaps matching TRBD1 (5 bases). Germline V CDR1 and CDR2: MDHEN, SYDVKM. This CDR3 spans 15 amino acids. Trimming took off 1 base at V and 7 bases at J, with 16 bases between the two ends. This CDR3 is CASSLSSWGSFGYTF. For the CDR3, the DNA is TGTGCCAGCAGTTTATCTTCTTGGGGCTCGTTTGGCTACACCTTC.

The V call is TRBV29-1, the J call TRBJ1-1; unclear D gene. CDR1 and CDR2 from the germline V gene are SQVTM and ANQGSEA. V lost 5 bases and J 7 bases, leaving 11 bases between the germline ends. The CDR3 covers 11 residues. CDR3 DNA sequence: TGCAGCGTTCTCGTCACAAGTGAAGCTTTCTTT. The encoded protein is CSVLVTSEAFF.

The rearrangement uses TRBV7-9 and TRBJ2-5, with a weak D call TRBD1 (6 bases). CDR1 and CDR2 from the germline V gene are SEHNR and FQNEAQ (reference sequence). V shed 0 bases and J shed 7 bases, with 15 bases lying between them. There are 15 residues in the CDR3. The CDR3 loop is CASSLARDNEGTQYF. The DNA for the CDR3 is TGTGCCAGCAGCTTAGCACGGGACAACGAAGGGACCCAGTACTTC.